A single sample is the source of the 26 T cell receptor beta chains below, sequenced in a study of blood T cells in healthy people across ages (dated by TCRdb to about 2015). The library came from 5' RACE. The sequencer listed for this sample is Illumina HiSeq 2500. A second about 7 to 11 cycle PCR used a sample-barcoded 5' primer and a J-beta primer mix. In-frame beta chains were kept once TCRdb had trimmed the public reads at Q25 with fastp and called clones with MiXCR. Rows matching on CDR3 protein sequence are summarized as one entry with the most common DNA and genes. In this sample the table shows around 1.7 million distinct CDR3 sequences, 28% of which occur a single time. The leading ten clones occupy about 7.7% of the sample. Sequencing used blood. Receptors originate from a woman in her 30s in good health.

Remarks on this clonotype: One base away lies a much larger clone, so this may be a sequencing read error. The chain has TRBV15 and TRBJ2-1; TRBD2 matches at 7 bases. The germline CDR1 and CDR2 sequences are LNHNV and YYDKDF (reference sequence). CDR3 length equals 13 residues. CDR3 sequence reads: CATSLASYNGQFF. The CDR3 nucleotides read TGTGCCACCTCACTAGCGTCCTACAATGGGCAGTTCTTC.

In this sample, this clonotype turned up a few times. The chain is built from TRBV5-1 and TRBJ2-3, with D unclear. The CDR3 spans 12 residues. From germline, CDR1 is SGHRS and CDR2 YFSETQ. V lost 0 bases and J lost 8, with 7 bases in between. CDR3 sequence (DNA): TGCGCCAGCAGCTTGGAAGCGATTACGCAGTATTTT. It encodes CASSLEAITQYF. The variable domain in full, with the rest retrieved from reference TRBV5-1 and TRBJ2-3, is KAGVTQTPRYLIKTRGQQVTLSCSPISGHRSVSWYQQTPGQGLQFLFEYFSETQRNKGNFPGRFSGRQFSNSRSEMNVSTLELGDSALYLCASSLEAITQYFGPGTRLTVL.

The CDR3 protein is CSADALGGYRNEQFF. In DNA, the CDR3 is TGCAGCGCGGATGCCCTCGGCGGGTACAGGAATGAGCAGTTCTTC. This rearrangement joins TRBV29-1 to TRBJ2-1, with D perhaps given as TRBD1 or TRBD2 (5 bases each). The CDR3 runs to 15 residues. Deletions cut 7 bases from V and 7 bases from J, with 23 bases between. The germline CDR1 and CDR2 sequences are SQVTM and ANQGSEA.

This clonotype turned up a few times. V gene TRBV5-1 combines with J gene TRBJ1-6; TRBD1 aligns across 9 bases. CDR1 and CDR2 (germline): SGHRS, YFSETQ. J was trimmed by 7 bases and V by 4 bases; bases with no gene match: 9. CDR3 size: 16 residues. The CDR3 DNA reads TGCGCCAGCAGCGCGGACACAGGGGGCGCAAATTCACCCCTCCACTTT. It yields the protein CASSADTGGANSPLHF.

This clonotype was seen many times. The chain has TRBV7-2 and TRBJ2-3, with D possibly TRBD2 on 5 matching bases. Between the trimmed V and J ends, which lost 5 bases and 6 bases, there was a span of 12 bases. The CDR3 is made up of 13 amino acids. Germline values: CDR1 SGHTA, CDR2 FQGNSA. For the CDR3, the DNA is TGTGCCAGCAGCCCGAGGCAGCGGGATACGCAGTATTTT. This translates into CASSPRQRDTQYF.

This clonotype was seen many times. This chain joins TRBV6-1 and TRBJ2-7; D unresolved. This CDR3 contains 13 residues. From germline, CDR1 is MNHNS and CDR2 SASEGT. Trimming cost V 4 bases and J 3 bases, with 10 bases left between them. The CDR3 sequence is CASSATDYYEQYF. The CDR3 DNA reads as TGTGCCAGCAGTGCAACAGATTACTACGAGCAGTACTTC.

The rearrangement joins TRBV14 to TRBJ2-5; weak D call: TRBD2 (5 bases). Near its end, the DNA agrees better with TRBJ2-7, so the J call may be wrong. In germline, CDR1 is SGHDN, CDR2 FVKESK. The CDR3 length is 16 residues. This chain's CDR3 is CASSQEPIGVLYEQYF. CDR3 in DNA: TGTGCCAGCAGCCAAGAGCCCATCGGGGTCTTATACGAGCAGTACTTC.

V gene TRBV20-1 combines with J gene TRBJ2-7; 8 bases are a match to TRBD2. V was clipped by 0 bases and J by 2 bases; unmatched bases: 9. Germline V gene lookup returns CDR1 DFQATT and CDR2 SNEGSKA (reference sequence). This CDR3 spans 16 amino acids. In DNA, the CDR3 is TGCAGTGCTAGAGACTCTAGCGGGTTTAGCACCTACGAGCAGTACTTC. Encoded protein: CSARDSSGFSTYEQYF.

The chain employs TRBV12-3 or TRBV12-4 and TRBJ1-2; no definite D call. There are 15 residues in the CDR3. Between the trimmed V and J ends, which lost 6 bases and 1 base, there was a span of 15 bases. DNA for the CDR3: TGTGCCAGCAGCCCGCTGGAGGCGGGTAACTATGGCTACACCTTC. This encodes CASSPLEAGNYGYTF.

The chain combines TRBV3-1 with TRBJ2-3; D not resolved. The CDR3 length is 14 residues. Trimming took 0 bases from V and 2 from J, leaving 6 bases between them. CDR1 is LGHDT, CDR2 YNNKEL, per germline (reference sequence). CDR3 loop: CASSQDNPTDTQYF. DNA for the CDR3: TGTGCCAGCAGCCAAGATAATCCCACAGATACGCAGTATTTT.

This rearrangement joins TRBV20-1 to TRBJ2-3; D is undetermined. The CDR3 length is 13 residues. Deletions cut 3 bases from V and 4 bases from J, with 11 bases between. Per the germline V gene, CDR1 is DFQATT and CDR2 is SNEGSKA (reference sequence). The CDR3 bases are TGCAGTGCTAGGGACCCTGGGGCAGATACGCAGTATTTT. This gives the protein CSARDPGADTQYF.

There are a few counts of this clonotype. A read error may explain this, as a much larger clone is one base away. The rearrangement links TRBV7-2 to TRBJ2-5, with TRBD1 as a possible D gene (6 bases). There are 14 residues in the CDR3. The germline V gene has CDR1 SGHTA and CDR2 FQGNSA. CDR3: CAGSQGTHQETQYF. For the CDR3, the DNA is TGTGCCGGCAGCCAAGGGACACACCAAGAGACCCAGTACTTC. Variable domain in full (rest from reference TRBV7-2 and TRBJ2-5): GAGVSQSPSNKVTEKGKDVELRCDPISGHTALYWYRQSLGQGLEFLIYFQGNSAPDKSGLPSDRFSAERTGGSVSTLTIQRTQQEDSAVYLCAGSQGTHQETQYFGPGTRLLVL.

The chain joins TRBV4-1 to TRBJ1-1; no definite D call. Trimming stripped 4 bases from V and 4 bases from J, with 13 bases between. Germline V gene lookup returns CDR1 MGHRA and CDR2 YSYEKL. This CDR3 contains 14 residues. The CDR3 bases are TGCGCCAGCAGCCTCAGCGAAGTGAGCACTGAAGCTTTCTTT. Translation: CASSLSEVSTEAFF.

The V call is TRBV3-1, the J call TRBJ1-5; D unclear. The CDR3 runs 14 residues. The germline V gene encodes CDR1 LGHDT and CDR2 YNNKEL (reference sequence). V was cut by 4 bases and J by 7 bases, with 14 bases left in between. The CDR3 DNA is TGTGCCAGCAGCCCCCGGTCCGGGGAGCAGCCCCAGCATTTT. Its protein product is CASSPRSGEQPQHF.

The rearrangement links TRBV11-2 to TRBJ2-1; D is possibly TRBD2 (7 bases). V lost 7 bases to trimming and J lost 9 bases, with 22 bases between them. Germline V gene lookup returns CDR1 SGHAT and CDR2 FQNNGV. The CDR3 consists of 15 residues. The CDR3 DNA reads as TGTGCCAGCAACTGGAGGGGGGGTGCAGCGAGTGAGCAGTTCTTC. This codes for CASNWRGGAASEQFF.

To note about this clonotype: This may come from a read error, since a much larger clone is one base off. The chain combines TRBV4-3 with TRBJ1-2; the match to TRBD1 covers 8 bases. CDR3 size: 15 residues. Germline V gene data show CDR1 as LGHNA and CDR2 as YSLEER. CDR3 residues: CAGSQDRQGFGGYTF. The CDR3 nucleotides are TGCGCCGGCAGCCAGGATCGACAGGGGTTTGGTGGCTACACCTTC.

The V and J genes are TRBV5-1 and TRBJ2-5; maybe TRBD2 (5 bases). Per germline, CDR1 SGHRS and CDR2 YFSETQ. The CDR3 covers 15 residues. The V gene lost 6 bases and the J gene lost 2 bases, with 17 bases spanning the gap. As DNA, the CDR3 is TGCGCCAGCACGAACAGCGGCACCAATCAAGAGACCCAGTACTTC. This sequence encodes CASTNSGTNQETQYF.

The V call is TRBV27, the J call TRBJ1-5; D is unresolved. This CDR3 region has 13 residues. CDR1 and CDR2 (germline): MNHEY, SMNVEV (reference sequence). Trimming took off 8 bases at V and 1 base at J, with 9 bases between the two ends. CDR3 nucleotides: TGTGCCAGCGGCCCGATAAGCAATCAGCCCCAGCATTTT. Its protein is CASGPISNQPQHF.

This clonotype occurred a few times. The rearrangement links TRBV6-1 to TRBJ2-2; D gene uncertain. Trimming pared 4 bases from V and 1 base from J, leaving 4 bases between. This CDR3 has 13 amino acids. Looked up from germline, CDR1 is MNHNS and CDR2 is SASEGT. The chain's CDR3 is CASSAGNTGELFF. CDR3 in DNA: TGTGCCAGCAGTGCAGGGAACACCGGGGAGCTGTTTTTT.

The genes are TRBV10-3 and TRBJ2-3; D gene uncertain. CDR3 length: 12 amino acids. Germline V gene data show CDR1 as ENHRY and CDR2 as SYGVKD. Between the trimmed V and J ends, which lost 8 bases and 2 bases, there was a span of 8 bases. The CDR3 DNA is TGTGCCATCGGGCAGCCCACAGATACGCAGTATTTT. Amino acids: CAIGQPTDTQYF.

The V and J genes are TRBV18 and TRBJ2-1; D possibly corresponds to TRBD1 (5 bases). CDR3 length: 14 residues. Trimming removed 3 bases from V and 8 bases from J, with 14 bases in between. Per germline, CDR1 KGHSH and CDR2 LQKENI. The CDR3 region is CASSPPTAKDEQFF. Written as DNA, the CDR3 is TGTGCCAGCTCACCGCCGACAGCGAAGGATGAGCAGTTCTTC. The variable domain in full, completed from reference TRBV18 and TRBJ2-1, reads NAGVMQNPRHLVRRRGQEARLRCSPMKGHSHVYWYRQLPEEGLKFMVYLQKENIIDESGMPKERFSAEFPKEGPSILRIQQVVRGDSAAYFCASSPPTAKDEQFFGPGTRLTVL.

The CDR3 spells CASSQDRGRGGEQYF. The CDR3 bases are TGTGCCAGCAGCCAGGACAGGGGGCGGGGTGGTGAGCAGTACTTC. V gene TRBV3-1 combines with J gene TRBJ2-4; 11 bases map to TRBD1. The ends lost 3 bases at V and 13 bases at J; junction bases unmatched: 11. This CDR3 is 15 amino acids long. Germline assignment: CDR1 LGHDT and CDR2 YNNKEL (reference sequence). Full variable domain (remainder filled in from reference TRBV3-1 and TRBJ2-4): DTAVSQTPKYLVTQMGNDKSIKCEQNLGHDTMYWYKQDSKKFLKIMFSYNNKELIINETVPNRFSPKSPDKAHLNLHINSLELGDSAVYFCASSQDRGRGGEQYFGAGTRLSVL.

The chain is built from TRBV10-2 and TRBJ2-3, with TRBD1 as a possible D gene (6 bases). Germline lookup yields CDR1 WSHSY and CDR2 SAAADI. Deletions cut 0 bases from V and 5 bases from J, with 18 bases between. The CDR3 runs 17 residues. CDR3 bases: TGCGCCAGCAGTGAGTCCGCCGGGACATGGGGCAGAGATACGCAGTATTTT. This sequence encodes CASSESAGTWGRDTQYF.

This clonotype was seen more than once but under ten times. This chain joins TRBV5-1 and TRBJ2-1; possibly TRBD1 for D (6 bases). There are 17 residues in the CDR3. Trimming removed 2 bases at V and 0 bases at J, with 15 bases between. The V gene's germline CDR1 is SGHRS and CDR2 YFSETQ. The CDR3 DNA follows: TGCGCCAGCAGCTTTATATTGGACAGCAGCTCCTACAATGAGCAGTTCTTC. Amino acids: CASSFILDSSSYNEQFF.

This clonotype has only a few counts. The chain couples TRBV4-3 to TRBJ1-5; D not certain. The germline V gene encodes CDR1 LGHNA and CDR2 YSLEER. Trimming cost V 0 bases and J 11 bases, with 11 bases left between them. The CDR3 sequence is 13 residues long. The DNA for the CDR3 is TGCGCCAGCAGCCAAGATCGGGAGGGTTCCCAGCATTTT. Translating it yields CASSQDREGSQHF.

The chain employs TRBV3-1 and TRBJ2-1; D not resolved. Per the germline V gene, CDR1 is LGHDT and CDR2 is YNNKEL (reference sequence). Trimming took 4 bases from V and 6 from J, leaving 13 bases between them. The length of the CDR3 is 14 residues. CDR3 loop: CASSPGRRANEQFF. DNA of the CDR3: TGTGCCAGCAGCCCCGGGCGTAGGGCCAATGAGCAGTTCTTC.